These 25 T cell receptor beta chains were sequenced from one sample in a study of cytomegalovirus exposure and HLA in healthy donors. Researchers ran the PCR with 60 Vbeta and 13 Jbeta primers. Generated by immunoSEQ multiplex PCR, the TCRdb table keeps only in-frame clones and is missing some. Among 70,000 to 100,000 clones listed, less than 70% were seen once. Specimen: PBMCs. These receptors all come from a man between 50 and 59 years old in good health and CMV-seronegative.

CDR3 bases: TGTGCCAGCAGCTTACGAGAGAACACCGGGGAGCTGTTTTTT. This encodes CASSLRENTGELFF. This chain uses TRBV7-9 with TRBJ2-2; D is unclear. V dropped 2 bases and J dropped 1 base, with 5 bases sitting between them. The CDR3 consists of 14 residues. In germline, CDR1 is SEHNR, CDR2 FQNEAQ (reference sequence).

The chain recombines TRBV4-2 with TRBJ1-4, with no clear D. The CDR3 is 16 residues long. Deletions cut 4 bases from V and 3 bases from J, with 15 bases between. Per the germline V gene, CDR1 is LGHNA and CDR2 is YNFKEQ. CDR3 amino acids: CASSPNLADPNEKLFF. The CDR3 nucleotides are TGTGCCAGCAGCCCAAATCTGGCGGATCCTAATGAAAAACTGTTTTTT.

This chain joins TRBV27 and TRBJ1-2, with D maybe TRBD1 (5 bases). The CDR3 totals 13 residues. V dropped 2 bases and J dropped 8 bases, with 12 bases sitting between them. CDR1 is MNHEY and CDR2 is SMNVEV in the germline V gene (reference sequence). Written as DNA, the CDR3 is TGTGCCAGCAGTTTAACGCAGGGTCAGGGCTACACCTTC. It encodes CASSLTQGQGYTF.

The chain carries TRBV6-1 and TRBJ1-5, with 10 bases that match TRBD1. Trimming took 4 bases from V and 7 from J; bases not matched to a gene: 7. The CDR3 totals 15 residues. Germline CDR1 and CDR2: MNHNS and SASEGT. The CDR3 nucleotides read TGTGCCAGCAGTGCTTTTGGGACAGGGGACCAGCCCCAGCATTTT. Its translation is CASSAFGTGDQPQHF.

The rearrangement joins TRBV5-1 to TRBJ2-3, with a weak D call TRBD2 (5 bases). There are 16 residues in the CDR3. The V end lost 0 bases, the J end lost 0 bases, and 11 bases lay between the germline ends. The germline gives CDR1 SGHRS, CDR2 YFSETQ. CDR3 in DNA: TGCGCCAGCAGCTTGGGGATACTAGAAAGCACAGATACGCAGTATTTT. Amino acids: CASSLGILESTDTQYF.

This clone was observed a few times. The rearrangement links TRBV7-2 to TRBJ2-3; D is ambiguous. The germline gives CDR1 SGHTA, CDR2 FQGNSA. V was cut by 2 bases and J by 2 bases, with 8 bases left in between. CDR3 length equals 14 residues. The CDR3 DNA follows: TGTGCCAGCAGCTTACAACAGTTCACAGATACGCAGTATTTT. This translates into CASSLQQFTDTQYF. The whole variable domain, filled in from reference TRBV7-2 and TRBJ2-3, reads GAGVSQSPSNKVTEKGKDVELRCDPISGHTALYWYRQSLGQGLEFLIYFQGNSAPDKSGLPSDRFSAERTGGSVSTLTIQRTQQEDSAVYLCASSLQQFTDTQYFGPGTRLTVL.

The V gene is TRBV5-1, the J gene TRBJ2-5; D gene unclear. The CDR3 runs 15 residues. Trimming took off 0 bases at V and 1 base at J, with 10 bases between the two ends. The germline CDR1 and CDR2 sequences are SGHRS and YFSETQ. The CDR3 DNA sequence: TGCGCCAGCAGCTTGGTTCCAGAATCCCAAGAGACCCAGTACTTC. Its protein is CASSLVPESQETQYF.

The CDR3 nucleotides read TGTGCCAGCCCCAAAAGCGGCGCCTCTGGGGCCAACGTCCTGACTTTC. Its protein is CASPKSGASGANVLTF. The chain employs TRBV2 and TRBJ2-6; possible D gene TRBD2, 5 bases. The germline gives CDR1 SNHLY, CDR2 FYNNEI. The length of the CDR3 is 16 residues. Between the trimmed V and J ends, which lost 8 bases and 0 bases, there was a span of 14 bases.

The chain carries TRBV21-1 and TRBJ1-1; TRBD1, the D gene given by the table, was not confirmed from the DNA. TRBV21-1 is a known pseudogene. The CDR3 is made up of 16 amino acids. The CDR3 sequence: CASSVRTGQTTTEAFF. The CDR3 DNA reads as TGTGCCAGCAGCGTACGGACAGGGCAGACGACTACTGAAGCTTTCTTT.

This rearrangement joins TRBV5-6 to TRBJ2-3; 9 nucleotides match TRBD2. This CDR3 has 16 residues. Germline V gene data show CDR1 as SGHDT and CDR2 as YYEEEE. The trim removed 4 bases at V and 4 bases at J, leaving 10 bases unmatched. This CDR3 reads CASSHQRGVWSDTQYF. In nucleotides, the CDR3 is TGTGCCAGCAGCCACCAGCGGGGGGTATGGTCAGATACGCAGTATTTT.

The chain combines TRBV28 with TRBJ2-5; the D gene is possibly TRBD2 (6 bases). The CDR3 totals 12 residues. V lost 6 bases and J lost 5, with 10 bases in between. The V gene's germline CDR1 is MDHEN and CDR2 SYDVKM. The CDR3 is CASRGDSETQYF. In nucleotides, the CDR3 is TGTGCCAGCAGAGGGGACTCGGAGACCCAGTACTTC.

This clone was found a few times. CDR3 nucleotides: TGTGCCAGCTCACCAATTCGGGATCAGCCCCAGCATTTT. This translates into CASSPIRDQPQHF. The V call is TRBV18, the J call TRBJ1-5; no clear D. The V gene lost 2 bases and the J gene lost 5 bases, with 7 bases spanning the gap. The CDR3 contains 13 residues. Germline V gives CDR1 KGHSH, CDR2 LQKENI.

The chain combines TRBV29-1 with TRBJ2-1; TRBD1 aligns across 10 bases. The germline gives CDR1 SQVTM, CDR2 ANQGSEA. The CDR3 contains 18 residues. Trimming cost V 7 bases and J 9 bases; bases outside gene matches: 24. The chain's CDR3 is CSAAGDRGMSTREGEQFF. The DNA for the CDR3 is TGCAGCGCGGCCGGGGACAGGGGCATGTCCACGAGAGAGGGTGAGCAGTTCTTC.

DNA of the CDR3: TGTGCCAGCAGTTCGGGAGGGACGGGGTATAATTCACCCCTCCACTTT. The encoded protein is CASSSGGTGYNSPLHF. The chain has TRBV6-5 and TRBJ1-6, with a tentative D call TRBD1 (5 bases). The CDR3 sequence is 16 residues long. V lost 4 bases and J lost 4, with 14 bases in between. Germline V gives CDR1 MNHEY, CDR2 SVGAGI.

The V and J genes are TRBV19 and TRBJ2-3; no clear D gene. Germline CDR1 and CDR2: LNHDA and SQIVND (reference sequence). V was clipped by 5 bases and J by 3 bases, with 6 bases between them. CDR3 length: 12 amino acids. The CDR3 DNA follows: TGTGCCAGTAGTCTCCGGACAGATACGCAGTATTTT. Its translation: CASSLRTDTQYF.

This chain uses TRBV10-3 with TRBJ1-2; D call uncertain. V dropped 8 bases and J dropped 5 bases, with 21 bases sitting between them. The CDR3 runs 15 residues. From germline, CDR1 is ENHRY and CDR2 SYGVKD. The CDR3, as DNA: TGTGCCATCTCTCCGGACTTTCCGGGCCTTTATGGCTACACCTTC. Its protein is CAISPDFPGLYGYTF.

The genes are TRBV11-2 and TRBJ1-1; TRBD1 agrees at 8 bases. In germline, CDR1 is SGHAT, CDR2 FQNNGV. J lost 1 base, V lost 5 bases, and 12 bases had no gene match. This CDR3 has 17 amino acids. CDR3 loop: CASSPWTGLIPNTEAFF. CDR3 sequence (DNA): TGTGCCAGCAGCCCGTGGACAGGGTTAATTCCGAACACTGAAGCTTTCTTT. Looking up the rest from reference TRBV11-2 and TRBJ1-1 gives the full variable domain: EAGVAQSPRYKIIEKRQSVAFWCNPISGHATLYWYQQILGQGPKLLIQFQNNGVVDDSQLPKDRFSAERLKGVDSTLKIQPAKLEDSAVYLCASSPWTGLIPNTEAFFGQGTRLTVV.

This rearrangement joins TRBV4-3 to TRBJ2-5; no reliable D call. This CDR3 region has 16 residues. V lost 1 base, J lost 4 bases, and 16 bases lay in between. CDR1 and CDR2 (germline): LGHNA, YSLEER. The CDR3: CASSQALNRISETQYF. CDR3 coding DNA: TGCGCCAGCAGCCAAGCTCTCAACAGAATCTCAGAGACCCAGTACTTC.

As DNA, the CDR3 is TGCGCCAGCAGCCAAGAGCCGGGACAGGGGAACACTGAAGCTTTCTTT. Residues: CASSQEPGQGNTEAFF. This sequence joins TRBV4-3 and TRBJ1-1, with 9 bases lining up with TRBD1. The CDR3 is 16 amino acids. CDR1 LGHNA and CDR2 YSLEER come from the germline V gene. With V trimmed by 0 bases and J by 1 base, 3 bases remained unmatched.

This clone was observed a handful of times. The chain links TRBV5-1 to TRBJ1-2; 8 bases map to TRBD1. Germline values: CDR1 SGHRS, CDR2 YFSETQ. V lost 0 bases to trimming and J lost 8 bases; unmatched junction nucleotides: 18. The CDR3 spans 18 residues. The CDR3 sequence: CASSLDVGDRTRGRGYTF. CDR3 sequence (DNA): TGCGCCAGCAGCTTGGATGTAGGGGACAGGACCAGAGGAAGGGGCTACACCTTC.

This clone was seen a handful of times. The gene calls are TRBV6-5 and TRBJ1-1, with a possible D match to TRBD1 (6 bases). This CDR3 spans 15 amino acids. Germline V CDR1 and CDR2: MNHEY, SVGAGI. The V and J ends lost 4 bases and 0 bases respectively, with 12 bases between them. CDR3 nucleotide sequence: TGTGCCAGCAGTTCCCTACAGGGAATGAACACTGAAGCTTTCTTT. It translates to CASSSLQGMNTEAFF.

The chain employs TRBV5-1 and TRBJ1-1; D gene unclear. Trimming removed 0 bases at V and 4 bases at J, with 13 bases between. CDR3 length equals 15 residues. Germline lookup yields CDR1 SGHRS and CDR2 YFSETQ. The CDR3 DNA is TGCGCCAGCAGCTTGGTGGTCTCTGGTAGCACTGAAGCTTTCTTT. Its protein product is CASSLVVSGSTEAFF. The full variable domain, in which reference TRBV5-1 and TRBJ1-1 provide the parts outside the CDR3, is KAGVTQTPRYLIKTRGQQVTLSCSPISGHRSVSWYQQTPGQGLQFLFEYFSETQRNKGNFPGRFSGRQFSNSRSEMNVSTLELGDSALYLCASSLVVSGSTEAFFGQGTRLTVV.

This clone has just one count. CDR3 coding DNA: TGTGCCAGCAGCCCACAGGGTAACTCCTACAATGAGCAGTTCTTC. Protein sequence: CASSPQGNSYNEQFF. The chain links TRBV11-3 to TRBJ2-1; a weak D match, TRBD1 (6 bases). The V end lost 5 bases, the J end lost 0 bases, and 11 bases lay between the germline ends. The CDR3 runs 15 residues. Per the germline V gene, CDR1 is SGHNT and CDR2 is YENEEA.

This clone appeared many times. The rearrangement joins TRBV27 to TRBJ1-2, with D perhaps TRBD1 (6 bases). Trimming shortened V by 9 bases and J by 4 bases, and 12 bases separated the two germline ends. The CDR3 runs 12 residues. Germline lookup yields CDR1 MNHEY and CDR2 SMNVEV (reference sequence). CDR3 sequence: CARPDRSYGYTF. The CDR3 bases are TGTGCCAGACCCGACAGGTCCTATGGCTACACCTTC.

The V call is TRBV29-1, the J call TRBJ2-5, with D tentatively TRBD1 (5 bases). The CDR3 totals 12 residues. The germline V gene has CDR1 SQVTM and CDR2 ANQGSEA. With 7 bases removed from V and 0 bases from J, the gap between germline ends came to 9 bases. CDR3 sequence (DNA): TGCAGCGCCGACAGCTACCAAGAGACCCAGTACTTC. Translated, it gives CSADSYQETQYF. Supplemented by reference TRBV29-1 and TRBJ2-5, the full variable domain reads SAVISQKPSRDICQRGTSLTIQCQVDSQVTMMFWYRQQPGQSLTLIATANQGSEATYESGFVIDKFPISRPNLTFSTLTVSNMSPEDSSIYLCSADSYQETQYFGPGTRLLVL.